This TCR beta chain stems from a study of cytomegalovirus exposure and HLA in healthy donors. In regard to this clone: Its antigen is currently unknown.

In the PCR, 60 Vbeta and 13 Jbeta primers were used. Repertoires were generated with immunoSEQ multiplex PCR, while TCRdb's copy carries only in-frame clones and drops some. The data hold about 94,000 clones, with approximately 76% observed a single time. Trimming removed 4 bases from V and 5 bases from J; junction bases left unmatched: 10. From germline, CDR1 is SGHRS and CDR2 YFSETQ. The CDR3 sequence is 16 residues long. The study's findings and limits: Researchers reported in a later analysis that a missense DCLRE1C variant was tied to TCR beta V- and J-gene trimming. The analysis excluded some indistinguishable V segments, including TRBV6-2 and TRBV6-3. The authors confirmed in vitro that three CMV-associated chains were specific for CMV antigens.

V usage is TRBV5-1 and J usage is TRBJ2-5; 11 nucleotides line up with TRBD1. The sequence was obtained from a man aged 35 to 55 in good health and CMV-seropositive. Sequenced material: PBMCs. CDR3 amino acids: CASSRTGQGVGETQYF. CDR3 bases: TGCGCCAGCAGCCGAACGGGACAGGGGGTCGGTGAGACCCAGTACTTC.